This T cell receptor beta chain was recorded in a study of T cells in Graves' hyperthyroidism and ophthalmopathy. It was over 9.5 ml of fresh peripheral blood that supplied the PBMCs. Amplification of TCR beta CDR3 regions used RNA as the template. Researchers ran a first-round RT-PCR on the TCR CDR3 using the HTBI primer set. A single record per CDR3 protein comes from TCRdb applying MiXCR to the multiplex PCR reads. Found here are a few hundred thousand distinct CDR3 sequences, 15% to 20% of them singletons; the top ten hold 25% to 30%. The V gene's germline CDR1 is SGHDT and CDR2 YYEEEE. CDR3 length: 17 residues. V was trimmed by 3 bases and J by 3 bases, leaving 22 bases between them. Findings and caveats of the study: Researchers report that a 13 V-J model separated ophthalmopathy from stable hyperthyroidism.

This clonotype has only one observation. Its antigen remains unknown. The sequenced sample consisted of blood. This receptor was identified in a woman aged 25-40 years with Graves' ophthalmopathy. V gene TRBV5-6 combines with J gene TRBJ2-7, with D perhaps TRBD1 (6 bases). The CDR3 nucleotides read TGTGCCAGCAGCTCTGGAATAAAGACAGGTCAAAACTACGAGCAGTACTTC. Translated: CASSSGIKTGQNYEQYF.